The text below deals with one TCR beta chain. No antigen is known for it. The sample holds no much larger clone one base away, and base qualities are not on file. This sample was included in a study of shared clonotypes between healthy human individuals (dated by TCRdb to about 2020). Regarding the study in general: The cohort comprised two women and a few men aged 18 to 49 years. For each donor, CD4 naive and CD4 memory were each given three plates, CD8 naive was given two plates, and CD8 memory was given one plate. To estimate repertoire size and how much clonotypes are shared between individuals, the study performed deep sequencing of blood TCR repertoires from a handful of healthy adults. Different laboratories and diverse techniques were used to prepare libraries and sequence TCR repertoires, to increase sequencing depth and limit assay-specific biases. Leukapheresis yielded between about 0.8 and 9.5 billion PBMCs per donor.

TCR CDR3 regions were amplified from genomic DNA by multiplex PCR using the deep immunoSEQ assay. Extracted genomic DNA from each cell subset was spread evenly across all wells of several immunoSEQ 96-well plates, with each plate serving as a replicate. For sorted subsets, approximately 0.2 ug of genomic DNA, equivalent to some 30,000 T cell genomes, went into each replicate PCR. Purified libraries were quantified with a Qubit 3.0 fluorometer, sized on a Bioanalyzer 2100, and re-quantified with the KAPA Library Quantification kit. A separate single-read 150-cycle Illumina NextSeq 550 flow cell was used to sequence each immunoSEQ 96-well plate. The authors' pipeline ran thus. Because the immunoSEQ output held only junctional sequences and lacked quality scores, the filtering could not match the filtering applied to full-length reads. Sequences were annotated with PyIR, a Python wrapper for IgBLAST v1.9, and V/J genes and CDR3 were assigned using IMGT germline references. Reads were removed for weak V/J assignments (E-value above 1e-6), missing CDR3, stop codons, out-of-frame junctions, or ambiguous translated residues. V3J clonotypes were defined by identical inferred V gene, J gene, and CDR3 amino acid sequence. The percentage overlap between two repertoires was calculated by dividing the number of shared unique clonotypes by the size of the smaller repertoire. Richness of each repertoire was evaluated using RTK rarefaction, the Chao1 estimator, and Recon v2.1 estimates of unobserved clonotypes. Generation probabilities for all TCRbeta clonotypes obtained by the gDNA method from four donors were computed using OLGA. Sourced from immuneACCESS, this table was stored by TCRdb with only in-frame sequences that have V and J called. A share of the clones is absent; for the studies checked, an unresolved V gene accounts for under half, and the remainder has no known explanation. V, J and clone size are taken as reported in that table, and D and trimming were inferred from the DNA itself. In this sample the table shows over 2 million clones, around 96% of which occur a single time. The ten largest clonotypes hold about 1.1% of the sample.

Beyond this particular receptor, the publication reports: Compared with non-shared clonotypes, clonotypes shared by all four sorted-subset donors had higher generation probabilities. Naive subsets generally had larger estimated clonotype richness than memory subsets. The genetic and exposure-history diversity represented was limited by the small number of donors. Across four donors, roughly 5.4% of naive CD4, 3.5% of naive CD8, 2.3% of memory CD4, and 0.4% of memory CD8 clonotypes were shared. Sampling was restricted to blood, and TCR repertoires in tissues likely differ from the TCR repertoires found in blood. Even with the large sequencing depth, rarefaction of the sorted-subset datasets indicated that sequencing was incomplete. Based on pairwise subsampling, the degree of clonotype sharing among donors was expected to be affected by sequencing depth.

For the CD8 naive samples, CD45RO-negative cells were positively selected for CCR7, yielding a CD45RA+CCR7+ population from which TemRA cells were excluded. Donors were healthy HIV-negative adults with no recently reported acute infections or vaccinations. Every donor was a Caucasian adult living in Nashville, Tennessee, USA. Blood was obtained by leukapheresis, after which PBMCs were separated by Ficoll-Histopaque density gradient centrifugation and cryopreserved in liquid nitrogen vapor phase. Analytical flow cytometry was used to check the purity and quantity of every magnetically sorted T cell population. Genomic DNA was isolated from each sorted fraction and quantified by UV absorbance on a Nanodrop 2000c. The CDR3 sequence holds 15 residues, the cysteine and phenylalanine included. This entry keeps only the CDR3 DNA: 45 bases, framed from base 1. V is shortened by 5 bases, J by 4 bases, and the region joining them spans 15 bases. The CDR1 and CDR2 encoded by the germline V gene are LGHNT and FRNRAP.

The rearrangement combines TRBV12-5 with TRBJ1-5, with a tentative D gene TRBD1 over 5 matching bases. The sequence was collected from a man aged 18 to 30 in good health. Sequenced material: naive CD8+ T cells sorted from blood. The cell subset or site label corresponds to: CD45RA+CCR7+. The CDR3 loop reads CASGPGTALNQPQHF. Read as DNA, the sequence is TGTGCTAGTGGTCCCGGGACTGCTCTTAATCAGCCCCAGCATTTT.